Listed here are 27 T cell receptor beta chains from one sample, sequenced in a study of CD8+ T cells in alopecia areata. RNA extraction and reverse transcription yielded cDNA as sequencing template. Some clones are missing from TCRdb's copy, which holds only in-frame ones; the method was immunoSEQ multiplex PCR. The sample lists 150,000 to 200,000 clones; 60% were seen once. Treatment indicated: oral pan-JAK inhibitor, 5-10 mg twice daily. The specimen comprised CD4+ T cells sorted from blood, sampled at week 24, from a patient treated with tofacitinib. The source of these receptors is a human donor with alopecia areata.

This rearrangement joins TRBV11-2 to TRBJ2-7; TRBD1 agrees at 10 bases. J was trimmed by 6 bases and V by 5 bases; bases with no gene match: 4. CDR1 is SGHAT and CDR2 is FQNNGV in the germline V gene. This CDR3 comprises 13 residues. The CDR3 DNA follows: TGTGCCAGCAGCCGGGACAGGGGTACCGAGCAGTACTTC. Translated, it gives CASSRDRGTEQYF.

This clone occurred a few times. The V gene is TRBV29-1, the J gene TRBJ1-1; unclear D gene. CDR3 size: 12 residues. CDR1 and CDR2 from the germline V gene are SQVTM and ANQGSEA. V lost 7 bases, J lost 3 bases, and 12 bases lay in between. CDR3 protein: CSGEGLDTEAFF. In DNA form, the CDR3 reads TGCAGCGGCGAAGGGCTGGACACTGAAGCTTTCTTT.

The chain recombines TRBV9 with TRBJ1-4, with TRBD1 as a possible D gene (6 bases). CDR1 is SGDLS, CDR2 YYNGEE, per germline. The CDR3 is 13 residues long. The V end lost 3 bases, the J end lost 5 bases, and 8 bases lay between the germline ends. The CDR3 loop is CASSGGQNEKLFF. CDR3 in DNA: TGTGCCAGCAGCGGTGGACAGAATGAAAAACTGTTTTTT.

The chain is built from TRBV4-1 and TRBJ2-1; D is possibly TRBD2 (6 bases). The CDR3 has 14 amino acids. The V gene lost 0 bases and the J gene lost 8 bases, with 11 bases spanning the gap. CDR1 and CDR2 (germline): MGHRA, YSYEKL. The CDR3: CASSQDRGEYEQFF. The CDR3 bases are TGCGCCAGCAGCCAAGATCGCGGGGAGTATGAGCAGTTCTTC.

The chain uses TRBV29-1 and TRBJ1-5; D perhaps matches TRBD1 (5 bases). Germline CDR1 SQVTM, CDR2 ANQGSEA. V lost 6 bases to trimming and J lost 3 bases, with 21 bases between them. The CDR3 runs to 16 residues. The CDR3 reads CSVRKEDSEYNQPQHF. The CDR3 nucleotides are TGCAGCGTCCGTAAGGAAGACAGTGAGTACAATCAGCCCCAGCATTTT. The full variable domain, rest sourced from reference TRBV29-1 and TRBJ1-5, is SAVISQKPSRDICQRGTSLTIQCQVDSQVTMMFWYRQQPGQSLTLIATANQGSEATYESGFVIDKFPISRPNLTFSTLTVSNMSPEDSSIYLCSVRKEDSEYNQPQHFGDGTRLSIL.

The rearrangement links TRBV29-1 to TRBJ2-2; 8 nucleotides match TRBD1. Trimming removed 6 bases from V and 6 bases from J; junction bases left unmatched: 9. This CDR3 region has 14 residues. Germline V lookup: CDR1 SQVTM, CDR2 ANQGSEA. CDR3 sequence: CSVSGTGSSGELFF. CDR3 bases: TGCAGCGTATCCGGGACAGGATCCTCCGGGGAGCTGTTTTTT.

The chain uses TRBV30 and TRBJ1-1; D remains unclear. Deletions cut 1 base from V and 0 bases from J, with 6 bases between. The CDR3 length is 13 residues. Germline V gene data show CDR1 as GTSNPN and CDR2 as SVGIG (reference sequence). The CDR3 DNA follows: TGTGCCTGGAGTGGAGGGATGAACACTGAAGCTTTCTTT. As protein: CAWSGGMNTEAFF.

This chain uses TRBV7-3 with TRBJ2-1; 9 nucleotides line up with TRBD2. This CDR3 is 15 amino acids long. CDR1 is SGHTA, CDR2 FQGTGA, per germline. V was pared by 5 bases and J by 2 bases, with 4 bases of the junction left unmatched. CDR3 DNA sequence: TGTGCCAGCAGCCTATTAGCGGGGGCCTACAATGAGCAGTTCTTC. Its translation: CASSLLAGAYNEQFF.

The chain carries TRBV2 and TRBJ2-7; possibly TRBD1 or TRBD2 for D (5 bases each). Per germline, CDR1 SNHLY and CDR2 FYNNEI. The CDR3 spans 14 residues. V gave up 3 bases and J gave up 2 bases, with 11 bases separating them. The CDR3 region is CASSDTQGPYEQYF. CDR3 DNA: TGTGCCAGCAGTGATACCCAGGGACCCTACGAGCAGTACTTC.

The J gene is TRBJ2-7, the V gene TRBV6-6; D unclear. The CDR3 is 12 amino acids. Germline-derived CDR1 and CDR2 are MNHNY and SVGAGI (reference sequence). V lost 5 bases, J lost 5 bases, and 10 bases lay in between. The CDR3 DNA sequence: TGTGCCAGCAGTCCGGGCGTCGACGAGCAGTACTTC. Amino acid sequence: CASSPGVDEQYF.

This clone came up a few times. The chain has TRBV27 and TRBJ1-6, with no clear D. Trimming took 1 base from V and 8 from J, leaving 9 bases between them. The CDR3 totals 14 residues. The germline gives CDR1 MNHEY, CDR2 SMNVEV (reference sequence). CDR3 protein: CASSLFRVDSPLHF. DNA for the CDR3: TGTGCCAGCAGTTTATTTCGTGTGGATTCACCCCTCCACTTT.

This clone was found a few times. This rearrangement joins TRBV20-1 to TRBJ1-1; D not resolved. Trimming took 3 bases from V and 4 from J, leaving 6 bases between them. This CDR3 has 11 residues. The germline V gene has CDR1 DFQATT and CDR2 SNEGSKA (reference sequence). The CDR3 spells CSARGSTEAFF. DNA of the CDR3: TGCAGTGCTAGGGGGAGCACTGAAGCTTTCTTT.

V and J are TRBV29-1 and TRBJ1-2; 8 bases map to TRBD1. The length of the CDR3 is 14 residues. The ends lost 4 bases at V and 3 bases at J; junction bases unmatched: 7. Germline V gene data show CDR1 as SQVTM and CDR2 as ANQGSEA. The CDR3 DNA sequence: TGCAGCGTTGGGGGAATGACAGGGGACTATGGCTACACCTTC. This codes for CSVGGMTGDYGYTF. Looking up the rest from reference TRBV29-1 and TRBJ1-2 gives the full variable domain: SAVISQKPSRDICQRGTSLTIQCQVDSQVTMMFWYRQQPGQSLTLIATANQGSEATYESGFVIDKFPISRPNLTFSTLTVSNMSPEDSSIYLCSVGGMTGDYGYTFGSGTRLTVV.

V usage is TRBV2 and J usage is TRBJ1-2; a weak D match, TRBD1 (5 bases). The CDR3 has 13 amino acids. Germline CDR1 reads SNHLY; CDR2 reads FYNNEI. The V end lost 6 bases, the J end lost 4 bases, and 12 bases lay between the germline ends. CDR3 nucleotide sequence: TGTGCCAGCAGCGGGAGGGGTCTCTATGGCTACACCTTC. Translated: CASSGRGLYGYTF.

This chain uses TRBV29-1 with TRBJ1-1; no reliable D call. The CDR3 is made up of 12 amino acids. The ends were cut back, 4 bases at V and 0 bases at J, with 6 bases in the middle. The germline V gene has CDR1 SQVTM and CDR2 ANQGSEA. CDR3 loop: CSVGRMNTEAFF. The CDR3 region has the DNA TGCAGCGTTGGGAGGATGAACACTGAAGCTTTCTTT.

This clone was detected only a few times. The rearrangement joins TRBV6-5 to TRBJ2-1; possible D gene TRBD2, 6 bases. Germline CDR1 and CDR2: MNHEY and SVGAGI. Trimming pared 7 bases from V and 4 bases from J, leaving 14 bases between. CDR3 size: 14 residues. The CDR3 sequence is CASTRDSSYNEQFF. CDR3 coding DNA: TGTGCCAGCACTCGGGACTCCTCGTACAATGAGCAGTTCTTC.

J is TRBJ1-2 and V is TRBV30; D gene uncertain. V lost 8 bases to trimming and J lost 4 bases, with 14 bases between them. The germline CDR1 and CDR2 sequences are GTSNPN and SVGIG (reference sequence). The CDR3 consists of 12 residues. The CDR3 nucleotides are TGTGCCCAAACCGTGGGTGGCTATGGCTACACCTTC. Its translation: CAQTVGGYGYTF.

The chain carries TRBV4-1 and TRBJ1-1; D is undetermined. The germline V and J ends were trimmed by 0 bases and 1 base, with 9 bases remaining between them. CDR1 is MGHRA, CDR2 YSYEKL, per germline. The CDR3 has 15 residues. The CDR3 reads CASSQDGHWNTEAFF. The CDR3 region has the DNA TGCGCCAGCAGCCAAGATGGGCATTGGAACACTGAAGCTTTCTTT.

V usage is TRBV29-1 and J usage is TRBJ1-1; D is perhaps TRBD1 (6 bases). Germline V gene data show CDR1 as SQVTM and CDR2 as ANQGSEA. This CDR3 contains 12 residues. The V gene lost 1 base and the J gene lost 5 bases, with 8 bases spanning the gap. The CDR3 spells CSVEVQGTEAFF. The CDR3 DNA reads as TGCAGCGTTGAAGTTCAGGGGACTGAAGCTTTCTTT.

The rearrangement links TRBV6-5 to TRBJ1-2; D call uncertain. The germline CDR1 and CDR2 sequences are MNHEY and SVGAGI. CDR3 length: 12 residues. Deletions cut 7 bases from V and 8 bases from J, with 14 bases between. The CDR3: CASTLVGRGYTF. CDR3 bases: TGTGCCAGCACCCTCGTGGGCCGCGGCTACACCTTC.

V gene TRBV15 combines with J gene TRBJ2-6; D unresolved. Germline CDR1 reads LNHNV; CDR2 reads YYDKDF (reference sequence). The CDR3 consists of 16 residues. Trimming cost V 1 base and J 2 bases, with 9 bases left between them. As DNA, the CDR3 is TGTGCCACCAGCAGAGCAGTGGGTCCTGGGGCCAACGTCCTGACTTTC. Encoded protein: CATSRAVGPGANVLTF.

This rearrangement joins TRBV30 to TRBJ1-1; 10 nucleotides agree with TRBD1. Germline V gives CDR1 GTSNPN, CDR2 SVGIG (reference sequence). Unmatched junction bases numbered 6, after V lost 7 bases and J lost 4 bases. This CDR3 is 13 amino acids long. CDR3 DNA: TGTGCCTTGACAGGGGGCTGGAGCACTGAAGCTTTCTTT. Protein sequence: CALTGGWSTEAFF.

The V gene is TRBV11-2, the J gene TRBJ1-3; possible D gene TRBD1, 6 bases. The germline V gene encodes CDR1 SGHAT and CDR2 FQNNGV. This CDR3 is 15 amino acids long. The V end was cut by 4 bases, the J end by 0 bases, with 10 bases between. CDR3 sequence: CASSSDRFSGNTIYF. The DNA for the CDR3 is TGTGCCAGCAGCTCGGACAGATTCTCTGGAAACACCATATATTTT.

The chain combines TRBV30 with TRBJ1-4, with D maybe TRBD1 (5 bases). This CDR3 has 13 residues. The V end lost 0 bases, the J end lost 8 bases, and 10 bases lay between the germline ends. CDR1 GTSNPN and CDR2 SVGIG come from the germline V gene (reference sequence). CDR3 sequence (DNA): TGTGCCTGGAGTGTAGGCAAGGGGGAAAAACTGTTTTTT. Translation: CAWSVGKGEKLFF.

This clone was detected ten times or more. The chain employs TRBV10-2 and TRBJ1-1; possible D gene TRBD1, 5 bases. In germline, CDR1 is WSHSY, CDR2 SAAADI. V lost 8 bases to trimming and J lost 8 bases, with 18 bases between them. The CDR3 sequence is 13 residues long. This CDR3 is CASASGDLGEAFF. Written as DNA, the CDR3 is TGCGCCAGCGCATCGGGGGACCTTGGAGAAGCTTTCTTT.

The chain is built from TRBV29-1 and TRBJ1-2; tentatively, D is TRBD1 (5 bases). The V end lost 4 bases, the J end lost 7 bases, and 10 bases lay between the germline ends. Germline CDR1 and CDR2: SQVTM and ANQGSEA. The CDR3 totals 11 residues. CDR3 amino acids: CSVGRDGGYTF. CDR3 DNA sequence: TGCAGCGTTGGCCGGGACGGTGGCTACACCTTC.

The J gene is TRBJ2-2, the V gene TRBV5-1, with D hard to call. The CDR3 sequence is 13 residues long. The germline CDR1 and CDR2 sequences are SGHRS and YFSETQ. V was shortened by 5 bases and J by 5 bases, with 10 bases between the two germline ends. The CDR3 protein is CASRKTETGELFF. CDR3 in DNA: TGCGCCAGCAGGAAAACAGAAACCGGGGAGCTGTTTTTT.